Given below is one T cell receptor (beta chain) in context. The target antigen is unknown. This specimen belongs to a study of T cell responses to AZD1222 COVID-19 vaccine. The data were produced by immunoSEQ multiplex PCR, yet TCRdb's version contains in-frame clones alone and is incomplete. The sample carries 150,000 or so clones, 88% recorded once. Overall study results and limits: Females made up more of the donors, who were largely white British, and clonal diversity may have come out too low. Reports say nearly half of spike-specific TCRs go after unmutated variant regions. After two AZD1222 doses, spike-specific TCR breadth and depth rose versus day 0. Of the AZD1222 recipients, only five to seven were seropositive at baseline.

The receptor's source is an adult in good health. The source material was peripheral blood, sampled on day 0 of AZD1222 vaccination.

The CDR3: CASSIDGTDDDTQYF. DNA for the CDR3: TGTGCCAGTAGTATAGACGGGACGGACGACGATACGCAGTATTTT. V is TRBV19 and J is TRBJ2-3; D may match TRBD1 or TRBD2 (5 bases each). Germline CDR1 and CDR2: LNHDA and SQIVND (reference sequence). The CDR3 has 15 residues. V lost 0 bases and J lost 6, with 13 bases in between.